This T cell receptor beta chain comes out of a study of T cells in Graves' hyperthyroidism and ophthalmopathy (dated by TCRdb to between 2018 and 2021). Regarding the research as a whole: Peripheral blood samples were taken at the time of initial diagnosis, prior to any treatment. The approximately 98 discovery patients were randomly divided into training and test sets at a 7:3 ratio. Prospective prediction of ophthalmopathy was tested in an independent validation cohort consisting of under 20 hyperthyroidism patients and around 16 patients who later progressed to ophthalmopathy. After sampling, hyperthyroidism patients received methimazole starting at 30 mg daily, and ophthalmopathy patients received high-dose intravenous methylprednisolone. To identify distinguishing TCR V-J signatures, a discovery cohort of around 100 patients was used, comprising 43 with Graves' ophthalmopathy and some 57 with stable Graves' hyperthyroidism. The study also compared thyroid tissue and blood T-cell repertoires from over 5 Graves' hyperthyroidism patients. TCR Vbeta CDR3 sequencing of around 130 peripheral blood samples (roughly 41 ophthalmopathy, some 75 hyperthyroidism and approximately 17 progressor patients) is reported in the paper.

Ophthalmopathy patients had moderately to severely active disease, Clinical Activity Score of at least 3, NOSPECS grade of at least 4, and duration under 3 months. Any patient with an uncontrolled infection, another autoimmune disease, pregnancy or lactation was excluded. Diagnoses were based on clinical symptoms, serum thyroxine and TRAb, thyroid ultrasound and orbital computed tomography. Ficoll-Paque density gradient centrifugation was used to isolate PBMCs from about 9 ml of fresh peripheral blood. Total RNA was extracted using Trizol reagent, and RNA quality was assessed on an Agilent 2100 Bioanalyzer. Amplification of TCR beta CDR3 regions was carried out from RNA transcripts. A first-round RT-PCR of the TCR CDR3 used the HTBI primer set with the Qiagen OneStep RT-PCR kit. Libraries were constructed in a second round of multiplex PCR, after which size selection and purification were performed. The libraries were sequenced on an Illumina HiSeq2000 using paired-end 100 bp reads. Per the authors' processing: SOAPnuke was used to process the raw data, throwing out any read that contained adapters or uncalled bases, had a mean Phred below 15, or lacked an exact constant-primer or identifier match. COPE v1.2.5 was used to merge high-quality paired reads, and clonotypes were defined as unique nucleotide sequences. MiTCR v1.1 was used to align the clonotypes against IMGT TRBV, TRBD and TRBJ reference segments. The analysis included only V-J combinations with a frequency above 0.0001, which together covered 99% to 99.2% of the repertoires. The TCS score was defined as F50 (clonal expansion) divided by E x V (chaos), with BLOSUM62-based TCRdist calculated between CDR3 peptides within each V-J. Welch's t-statistics and random forest reduced some 510 V-J features to 10 to 15, which were used in a naive Bayes classifier (R e1071). The public reads were reanalyzed by TCRdb: fastp trimming at Q25, MiXCR alignment, in-frame beta chains only. Every CDR3 protein is listed once, alongside the most common genes and DNA of its rows. None of the V and J calls come from the authors' own analysis; TCRdb made them. The sample records hundreds of thousands of distinct CDR3 sequences, under 25% of which are singletons. The top ten clonotypes cover more than 30% of the sample.

Ten or more counts support this clonotype. The target of this receptor is not known. Per-nucleotide qualities are absent, and no much larger clonotype sits a single base away. The CDR3 runs 15 residues from the cysteine to the phenylalanine. Solely the CDR3 DNA is kept, with 45 bases framed from the first base. The germline V and J ends show losses of 3 bases and 7 bases respectively, and no gene match explains 10 bases of the junction. Reading the germline V gene gives CDR1 SGDLS and CDR2 YYNGEE. Broader findings and caveats from the paper: In cross-validation, a model built on a 13 V-J signature told ophthalmopathy apart from stable hyperthyroidism with about 90% sensitivity and about 81% specificity, and in testing the same model reached 80%/75%. Blood samples also contained most of the expanded thyroid clonotypes (frequency above 0.001), which suggests that blood repertoires may reflect thyroid immune responses. In validation, the model predicted progression to ophthalmopathy a median of about 6 months before onset, with over 60% sensitivity and roughly 73% specificity. Sample size was not statistically predetermined, and blinding of investigators to group allocation was not performed.

The receptor was isolated from a man aged 25-45 years with Graves' ophthalmopathy. The sequence is built from TRBV9 and TRBJ2-1; 7 junctional bases match TRBD2. Specimen: blood. The sequenced DNA: TGTGCCAGCAGCGCTTTATTGACTAGCTTTAATGAGCAGTTCTTC. Its amino acids are CASSALLTSFNEQFF.